This passage covers 23 T cell receptor beta chains from one sample sequenced in a study of blood T cell repertoires in COVID-19. The repertoire was sequenced with immunoSEQ multiplex PCR; TCRdb's copy has only in-frame clones and lacks some. The sample yields under 450,000 clones, 75% to 90% seen once. The sequenced sample consisted of peripheral blood. These receptor sequences come from a woman aged 55 to 70 with COVID-19, enrolled during active disease.

The chain uses TRBV11-2 and TRBJ2-1, with a weak D call TRBD1 (6 bases). The V gene lost 3 bases and the J gene lost 15 bases, with 15 bases spanning the gap. Germline CDR1 reads SGHAT; CDR2 reads FQNNGV. The CDR3 is made up of 12 amino acids. In DNA form, the CDR3 reads TGTGCCAGCAGCTTCCCCGTGGGGGCCGGGTTCTTC. It specifies CASSFPVGAGFF.

The gene calls are TRBV30 and TRBJ2-5; TRBD2 is a possible D gene (6 bases). Looked up from germline, CDR1 is GTSNPN and CDR2 is SVGIG (reference sequence). CDR3 length equals 14 residues. The V gene lost 0 bases and the J gene lost 5 bases, with 13 bases spanning the gap. CDR3 DNA: TGTGCCTGGAGTGTAGAAGCTGGGAGGGAGACCCAGTACTTC. Protein: CAWSVEAGRETQYF.

This clone was counted a single time. The rearrangement uses TRBV5-4 and TRBJ1-2; D remains unclear. V was cut by 0 bases and J by 4 bases, with 7 bases left in between. The CDR3 is made up of 13 amino acids. CDR1 and CDR2 (germline): SGHNT, YYREEE (reference sequence). The CDR3 nucleotides are TGTGCCAGCAGCTTGGGCGGAGGCTATGGCTACACCTTC. Residues: CASSLGGGYGYTF.

The chain couples TRBV9 to TRBJ2-5, with TRBD2 identical over 9 bases. V gave up 0 bases and J gave up 4 bases; unmatched junction bases: 7. This CDR3 has 16 residues. Germline CDR1 SGDLS, CDR2 YYNGEE. CDR3 amino acids: CASSVGAAGGRETQYF. The DNA for the CDR3 is TGTGCCAGCAGCGTAGGGGCAGCGGGAGGAAGAGAGACCCAGTACTTC.

The chain carries TRBV7-3 and TRBJ1-1, with D tentatively TRBD1 (6 bases). Trimming removed 5 bases at V and 8 bases at J, with 21 bases between. The CDR3 length is 15 residues. Germline assignment: CDR1 SGHTA and CDR2 FQGTGA. CDR3 protein: CASSILAGAPNEAFF. In nucleotides, the CDR3 is TGTGCCAGCAGCATCCTCGCGGGGGCGCCTAACGAAGCTTTCTTT.

V is TRBV19 and J is TRBJ2-1; 14 positions match TRBD2. The CDR3 is made up of 17 amino acids. V was pared by 5 bases and J by 5 bases, with 8 bases of the junction left unmatched. Germline CDR1 LNHDA, CDR2 SQIVND (reference sequence). The CDR3 sequence is CASSPGTSGGRNNEQFF. The CDR3 coding sequence is TGTGCCAGTAGTCCCGGGACTAGCGGGGGTAGGAACAATGAGCAGTTCTTC.

The genes are TRBV19 and TRBJ1-2; D unclear. This CDR3 has 15 amino acids. Germline assignment: CDR1 LNHDA and CDR2 SQIVND (reference sequence). Trimming removed 5 bases from V and 0 bases from J, with 13 bases in between. The CDR3 DNA reads TGTGCCAGTAGTTTCAGCCAGGTTGCTAACTATGGCTACACCTTC. Translation: CASSFSQVANYGYTF.

The chain links TRBV5-1 to TRBJ1-2, with TRBD1 matching 9 bases. Germline trimming cut 4 bases from V and 0 bases from J; bases unmatched to any gene: 13. This CDR3 is built from 18 residues. Germline loops: CDR1 SGHRS, CDR2 YFSETQ. CDR3 nucleotide sequence: TGCGCCAGCAGCCCCCGGGACAGGGTCCAATTTCCTAACTATGGCTACACCTTC. It specifies CASSPRDRVQFPNYGYTF. Together with reference TRBV5-1 and TRBJ1-2, the CDR3 gives the full variable domain: KAGVTQTPRYLIKTRGQQVTLSCSPISGHRSVSWYQQTPGQGLQFLFEYFSETQRNKGNFPGRFSGRQFSNSRSEMNVSTLELGDSALYLCASSPRDRVQFPNYGYTFGSGTRLTVV.

The V gene is TRBV5-4, the J gene TRBJ2-2; 8 bases map to TRBD2. Germline CDR1 SGHNT, CDR2 YYREEE (reference sequence). J lost 6 bases, V lost 4 bases, and 8 bases had no gene match. There are 15 residues in the CDR3. The DNA for the CDR3 is TGTGCCAGCAGCACGGGGGGGCCTAACGCCGGGGAGCTGTTTTTT. As protein: CASSTGGPNAGELFF.

This chain joins TRBV7-9 and TRBJ1-4, with 7 bases lining up with TRBD1. Losses at the gene ends were 2 bases for V and 4 bases for J; bases not matched to a gene: 1. The CDR3 consists of 14 residues. Germline V CDR1 and CDR2: SEHNR, FQNEAQ (reference sequence). CDR3 amino acids: CASSLQGGNEKLFF. The CDR3 bases are TGTGCCAGCAGCTTACAGGGGGGTAATGAAAAACTGTTTTTT.

The V gene is TRBV5-6, the J gene TRBJ1-1; D is undetermined. CDR3 length: 14 residues. Per germline, CDR1 SGHDT and CDR2 YYEEEE. V lost 0 bases and J 7 bases, leaving 13 bases between the germline ends. CDR3 protein: CASSLGHIKIEAFF. DNA for the CDR3: TGTGCCAGCAGCTTGGGACACATTAAAATTGAAGCTTTCTTT. The whole variable domain, remainder taken from reference TRBV5-6 and TRBJ1-1, is DAGVTQSPTHLIKTRGQQVTLRCSPKSGHDTVSWYQQALGQGPQFIFQYYEEEERQRGNFPDRFSGHQFPNYSSELNVNALLLGDSALYLCASSLGHIKIEAFFGQGTRLTVV.

The chain links TRBV5-1 to TRBJ2-3; 10 bases are shared with TRBD2. This CDR3 is 15 amino acids long. J was trimmed by 4 bases and V by 3 bases; bases with no gene match: 5. Germline V gene data show CDR1 as SGHRS and CDR2 as YFSETQ. DNA for the CDR3: TGCGCCAGCAGCTACGCTAGCGGGGGACCAGATACGCAGTATTTT. Residues: CASSYASGGPDTQYF.

The CDR3 spells CATSRDASGGAVGTDTQYF. DNA for the CDR3: TGTGCCACCAGCAGAGACGCTAGCGGGGGGGCAGTGGGGACAGATACGCAGTATTTT. J is TRBJ2-3 and V is TRBV15, with 12 bases lining up with TRBD2. The J segment lost 3 bases and the V segment lost 0 bases, leaving 10 bases of the junction unmatched. The CDR3 contains 19 residues. Germline loops: CDR1 LNHNV, CDR2 YYDKDF (reference sequence). The variable domain in full, with the rest retrieved from reference TRBV15 and TRBJ2-3, is DAMVIQNPRYQVTQFGKPVTLSCSQTLNHNVMYWYQQKSSQAPKLLFHYYDKDFNNEADTPDNFQSRRPNTSFCFLDIRSPGLGDTAMYLCATSRDASGGAVGTDTQYFGPGTRLTVL.

V gene TRBV15 combines with J gene TRBJ2-7; D ambiguous. V lost 3 bases and J 2 bases, leaving 11 bases between the germline ends. This CDR3 is 14 amino acids long. The germline V gene has CDR1 LNHNV and CDR2 YYDKDF (reference sequence). The CDR3 protein is CATSRATQAYEQYF. The DNA of the CDR3 is TGTGCCACCAGCAGGGCCACACAAGCCTACGAGCAGTACTTC.

The chain has TRBV25-1 and TRBJ1-4; D gene ambiguous. The V gene lost 3 bases and the J gene lost 2 bases, with 13 bases spanning the gap. There are 16 residues in the CDR3. CDR1 is MGHDK, CDR2 SYGVNS, per germline. The CDR3 DNA reads TGTGCCAGCAGTGATTCTAGATTCGAGACTAATGAAAAACTGTTTTTT. It translates to CASSDSRFETNEKLFF. Filled out from reference TRBV25-1 and TRBJ1-4, the complete variable domain reads EADIYQTPRYLVIGTGKKITLECSQTMGHDKMYWYQQDPGMELHLIHYSYGVNSTEKGDLSSESTVSRIRTEHFPLTLESARPSHTSQYLCASSDSRFETNEKLFFGSGTQLSVL.

The rearrangement links TRBV6-1 to TRBJ2-7; D gene unclear. Germline values: CDR1 MNHNS, CDR2 SASEGT. The CDR3 consists of 14 residues. V was clipped by 1 base and J by 2 bases, with 9 bases between them. The CDR3 is CASSEGGIPYEQYF. The CDR3, as DNA: TGTGCCAGCAGTGAAGGCGGTATCCCCTACGAGCAGTACTTC.

This chain joins TRBV5-4 and TRBJ1-3; TRBD1 matches at 9 bases. With V trimmed by 4 bases and J by 0 bases, 2 bases remained unmatched. The germline gives CDR1 SGHNT, CDR2 YYREEE (reference sequence). The CDR3 extends over 15 amino acids. The DNA for the CDR3 is TGTGCCAGCAGCCCGGACAGGGGCTCTGGAAACACCATATATTTT. Encoded protein: CASSPDRGSGNTIYF. Together with reference TRBV5-4 and TRBJ1-3, the CDR3 gives the full variable domain: ETGVTQSPTHLIKTRGQQVTLRCSSQSGHNTVSWYQQALGQGPQFIFQYYREEENGRGNFPPRFSGLQFPNYSSELNVNALELDDSALYLCASSPDRGSGNTIYFGEGSWLTVV.

This chain links TRBV11-2 with TRBJ1-2; TRBD1 might be the D (6 bases). This CDR3 is 15 amino acids long. CDR1 is SGHAT and CDR2 is FQNNGV in the germline V gene. Trimming left V 5 bases short and J 8 bases short, with 21 bases between. DNA of the CDR3: TGTGCCAGCAGCAGGGCTGGGGGCCTAGGTGGCGGCTACACCTTC. Amino acid sequence: CASSRAGGLGGGYTF.

This clone was seen more than once but under ten times. This chain uses TRBV18 with TRBJ1-5, with TRBD1 as a possible D gene (5 bases). Trimming left V 5 bases short and J 3 bases short, with 14 bases between. CDR1 KGHSH and CDR2 LQKENI come from the germline V gene. The CDR3 has 15 amino acids. This CDR3 reads CASSVGEGVNQPQHF. The CDR3 nucleotides read TGTGCCAGCTCAGTTGGAGAAGGGGTCAATCAGCCCCAGCATTTT.

V is TRBV5-1 and J is TRBJ1-2; a possible D gene is TRBD1 (5 bases). This CDR3 comprises 13 residues. The V and J ends lost 0 bases and 2 bases respectively, with 5 bases between them. The germline V gene has CDR1 SGHRS and CDR2 YFSETQ. The CDR3 region has the DNA TGCGCCAGCAGCTTGGACAGGAACTATGGCTACACCTTC. Its translation: CASSLDRNYGYTF.

This clone was recorded only once. This chain uses TRBV5-1 with TRBJ2-3; no reliable D call. Per the germline V gene, CDR1 is SGHRS and CDR2 is YFSETQ. The CDR3 length is 16 residues. V lost 1 base and J 0 bases, leaving 12 bases between the germline ends. Written as DNA, the CDR3 is TGCGCCAGCAGCTTGAAGAGGAGTTCTAGCACAGATACGCAGTATTTT. This sequence encodes CASSLKRSSSTDTQYF.

This chain links TRBV14 with TRBJ1-2; 7 bases fit TRBD1. The CDR3 runs to 12 residues. With V trimmed by 11 bases and J by 5 bases, 8 bases remained unmatched. Per the germline V gene, CDR1 is SGHDN and CDR2 is FVKESK. This CDR3 reads CASGRGTYGYTF. CDR3 nucleotide sequence: TGTGCCTCCGGCAGGGGGACATATGGCTACACCTTC.

A note on this clone: Compared with germline, one end of the junction differs, possibly owing to a read error. The chain links TRBV20-1 to TRBJ1-2, with D tentatively TRBD1 (5 bases). Germline V gene sequence: CDR1 DFQATT, CDR2 SNEGSKA (reference sequence). This CDR3 spans 11 amino acids. CDR3 sequence: CSARGERGYTF. The CDR3 region has the DNA TGCAGTGCCAGAGGGGAGAGGGGCTACACCTTC.